These 16 T cell receptor beta chains were all obtained from the same sample, sequenced in a study of blood T cell repertoires in COVID-19. The data were produced by immunoSEQ multiplex PCR, yet TCRdb's version contains in-frame clones alone and is incomplete. This table holds around 190,000 clones, 79% found once. The sequenced sample was peripheral blood. These receptors came from a woman aged 35 to 49 with COVID-19, enrolled during active disease.

The chain employs TRBV12-5 and TRBJ2-3, with 12 bases matching TRBD1. Looked up from germline, CDR1 is LGHNT and CDR2 is FRNRAP. CDR3 length: 15 amino acids. V trimming: 6 bases; J trimming: 6 bases; junction bases outside the gene matches: 7. The CDR3 bases are TGTGCTAGTGGACATGGGACAGGGGGCCGTGATACGCAGTATTTT. Amino acids: CASGHGTGGRDTQYF. The variable domain in full, with the rest retrieved from reference TRBV12-5 and TRBJ2-3, is DARVTQTPRHKVTEMGQEVTMRCQPILGHNTVFWYRQTMMQGLELLAYFRNRAPLDDSGMPKDRFSAEMPDATLATLKIQPSEPRDSAVYFCASGHGTGGRDTQYFGPGTRLTVL.

This clone has only one observation. The chain employs TRBV29-1 and TRBJ1-1, with D perhaps matching TRBD1 (6 bases). CDR1 and CDR2 (germline): SQVTM, ANQGSEA. V shed 4 bases and J shed 0 bases, with 12 bases lying between them. The CDR3 is 14 residues long. The CDR3 coding sequence is TGCAGCGTTGGACAGGATCTAATGAACACTGAAGCTTTCTTT. Amino acids: CSVGQDLMNTEAFF.

V is TRBV11-3 and J is TRBJ2-5, with D tentatively TRBD2 (5 bases). The V and J ends lost 5 bases and 1 base respectively, with 8 bases between them. CDR1 is SGHNT and CDR2 is YENEEA in the germline V gene. The CDR3 is made up of 13 amino acids. Written as DNA, the CDR3 is TGTGCCAGCAGCATGCGGGTCCAAGAGACCCAGTACTTC. The encoded protein is CASSMRVQETQYF.

This clone appeared once. This chain uses TRBV19 with TRBJ1-5; perhaps TRBD1 as D (5 bases). Trimming shortened V by 7 bases and J by 4 bases, and 8 bases separated the two germline ends. The CDR3 sequence is 12 residues long. The germline V gene encodes CDR1 LNHDA and CDR2 SQIVND (reference sequence). The CDR3 protein is CASKGLNQPQHF. The CDR3 nucleotides read TGTGCCAGTAAGGGGCTGAATCAGCCCCAGCATTTT.

This clone was detected many times. The V and J genes are TRBV4-2 and TRBJ2-7; 10 nucleotides agree with TRBD1. Germline CDR1 is LGHNA and CDR2 is YNFKEQ. The CDR3 is 17 amino acids. With V trimmed by 4 bases and J by 0 bases, 9 bases remained unmatched. Here the CDR3 DNA reads TGTGCCAGCAGCCTAACTGCCGGGACAGGGGACTCCTACGAGCAGTACTTC. Protein: CASSLTAGTGDSYEQYF.

The chain couples TRBV3-1 (or the pseudogene TRBV3-2) to TRBJ1-2; D unclear. Looked up from germline, CDR1 is LGHDT and CDR2 is YNNKEL (reference sequence). V was pared by 0 bases and J by 8 bases, with 4 bases between. The CDR3 totals 11 residues. The CDR3 bases are TGTGCCAGCAGCCAAGAAGAGGGCTACACCTTC. This gives the protein CASSQEEGYTF.

The gene calls are TRBV30 and TRBJ2-3; 7 bases match TRBD2. CDR3 size: 14 residues. Germline CDR1 GTSNPN, CDR2 SVGIG (reference sequence). Trimming at V came to 3 bases and at J to 0 bases, leaving 3 bases not matched to a gene. CDR3 region: CAWRGGVSTDTQYF. CDR3 sequence (DNA): TGTGCCTGGAGGGGAGGGGTTAGCACAGATACGCAGTATTTT.

This chain links TRBV9 with TRBJ2-7; perhaps TRBD2 as D (5 bases). Germline V gene data show CDR1 as SGDLS and CDR2 as YYNGEE. This CDR3 comprises 13 residues. Deletions cut 2 bases from V and 7 bases from J, with 13 bases between. DNA of the CDR3: TGTGCCAGCAGCGTCGATCCGGGATTGGAGCAGTACTTC. Encoded protein: CASSVDPGLEQYF.

This rearrangement joins TRBV5-1 to TRBJ2-5; 8 nucleotides line up with TRBD2. V gave up 4 bases and J gave up 5 bases; unmatched junction bases: 13. Per germline, CDR1 SGHRS and CDR2 YFSETQ. This CDR3 is built from 16 residues. This CDR3 reads CASSRGGTGGSETQYF. In DNA form, the CDR3 reads TGCGCCAGCAGCCGCGGGGGGACGGGAGGGTCGGAGACCCAGTACTTC.

This clone came up a few times. The chain has TRBV5-4 and TRBJ2-1, with TRBD2 matching over 15 bases. J was trimmed by 7 bases and V by 3 bases; bases with no gene match: 5. Germline lookup yields CDR1 SGHNT and CDR2 YYREEE (reference sequence). The CDR3 is made up of 16 amino acids. CDR3 region: CASSSFGTSGGNEQFF. CDR3 DNA: TGTGCCAGCAGCTCCTTTGGGACTAGCGGGGGGAATGAGCAGTTCTTC. The entire variable domain, with the rest obtained from reference TRBV5-4 and TRBJ2-1, is as follows: ETGVTQSPTHLIKTRGQQVTLRCSSQSGHNTVSWYQQALGQGPQFIFQYYREEENGRGNFPPRFSGLQFPNYSSELNVNALELDDSALYLCASSSFGTSGGNEQFFGPGTRLTVL.

V usage is TRBV5-4 and J usage is TRBJ2-5; a possible D gene is TRBD2 (5 bases). CDR1 SGHNT and CDR2 YYREEE come from the germline V gene (reference sequence). The CDR3 contains 13 residues. Trimming stripped 3 bases from V and 5 bases from J, with 11 bases between. CDR3 in DNA: TGTGCCAGCAGCTCAGGTGGGAGCGAGACCCAGTACTTC. Residues: CASSSGGSETQYF.

This rearrangement joins TRBV7-2 to TRBJ2-7, with D tentatively TRBD2 (6 bases). CDR1 is SGHTA, CDR2 FQGNSA, per germline. With 5 bases removed from V and 1 base from J, the gap between germline ends came to 12 bases. This CDR3 has 14 amino acids. This CDR3 reads CASSATGLSYEQYF. CDR3 sequence (DNA): TGTGCCAGCAGCGCCACGGGACTGTCCTACGAGCAGTACTTC.

This clone occurred once. The chain uses TRBV7-6 and TRBJ1-2; D gene unclear. The CDR3 covers 14 residues. Looked up from germline, CDR1 is SGHVS and CDR2 is FNYEAQ. V lost 3 bases to trimming and J lost 4 bases, with 12 bases between them. DNA of the CDR3: TGTGCCAGCAGCTTGGAACCGGGAACCTATGGCTACACCTTC. Translating gives CASSLEPGTYGYTF.

This clone has more than one count but fewer than ten. Different DNA sequences within this sample yield the same CDR3. The chain uses TRBV7-8 and TRBJ1-6; 8 bases are shared with TRBD1. CDR1 is SGHVS and CDR2 is FQNEAQ in the germline V gene. This CDR3 is 15 amino acids long. Trimming took 3 bases from V and 6 from J; bases not matched to a gene: 4. The CDR3 protein is CASSFETGGNSPLHF. The CDR3, as DNA: TGTGCCAGCAGCTTCGAAACAGGGGGTAATTCACCCCTCCACTTT.

This chain links TRBV5-1 with TRBJ2-7; 8 positions match TRBD2. The CDR3 loop spans 13 amino acids. V gave up 2 bases and J gave up 5 bases; unmatched junction bases: 3. CDR1 SGHRS and CDR2 YFSETQ come from the germline V gene. CDR3 sequence: CASSFAGGNEQYF. In nucleotides, the CDR3 is TGCGCCAGCAGCTTTGCGGGGGGCAACGAGCAGTACTTC.

The J gene is TRBJ2-2, the V gene TRBV7-8; TRBD2 aligns across 9 bases. Germline V gene data show CDR1 as SGHVS and CDR2 as FQNEAQ. The CDR3 extends over 16 amino acids. Trimming removed 1 base from V and 4 bases from J; junction bases left unmatched: 4. The chain's CDR3 is CASSLVSSGVTGELFF. The CDR3 nucleotides are TGTGCCAGCAGCTTAGTGTCTAGCGGGGTCACCGGGGAGCTGTTTTTT.